These 18 T cell receptor beta chains were all obtained from the same sample, sequenced in a study of beta chain features in type 1 diabetes. Overall study findings and caveats: Type 1 diabetes patients showed a moderate but significant shortening of TCRB CDR3s in all four CD4+ subsets.

These TCRs are of unknown antigen specificity. The investigators reverse transcribed all of the isolated RNA, so they sequenced expressed TCRB transcripts. TCRdb's copy holds only in-frame clones and misses some; the assay was immunoSEQ multiplex PCR. Of 120,000 or so clones detected, roughly 17% appear once; the ten largest clones hold about 2.4%. The sample was central memory CD4+ T cells from blood. The receptors shown here come from a man aged 18 to 30 with type 1 diabetes.

This clone was counted between two and nine times. The rearrangement joins TRBV5-1 to TRBJ2-1; 12 bases match TRBD2. The CDR3 extends over 14 amino acids. Germline V gives CDR1 SGHRS, CDR2 YFSETQ. With V trimmed by 5 bases and J by 7 bases, 4 bases remained unmatched. DNA for the CDR3: TGCGCCAGCAGTCCGACTAGCGGGAGTAATGAGCAGTTCTTC. Amino acids: CASSPTSGSNEQFF. Looking up the rest from reference TRBV5-1 and TRBJ2-1 gives the full variable domain: KAGVTQTPRYLIKTRGQQVTLSCSPISGHRSVSWYQQTPGQGLQFLFEYFSETQRNKGNFPGRFSGRQFSNSRSEMNVSTLELGDSALYLCASSPTSGSNEQFFGPGTRLTVL.

This clone was counted a few times. The J gene is TRBJ1-1, the V gene TRBV14; no firm D call. The CDR3 totals 14 residues. The V gene's germline CDR1 is SGHDN and CDR2 FVKESK. V was cut by 2 bases and J by 4 bases, with 11 bases left in between. CDR3 sequence (DNA): TGTGCCAGCAGCCAATCTGCGTCAGGCACTGAAGCTTTCTTT. It translates to CASSQSASGTEAFF.

The chain links TRBV11-2 to TRBJ2-1; a possible D gene is TRBD2 (5 bases). Trimming took off 1 base at V and 12 bases at J, with 19 bases between the two ends. This CDR3 comprises 15 residues. Germline CDR1 and CDR2: SGHAT and FQNNGV. CDR3 DNA: TGTGCCAGCAGCTTAGCATTGCGGCACAGTACTAGGCAGTTCTTC. It is translated as CASSLALRHSTRQFF.

The J gene is TRBJ1-4, the V gene TRBV5-1, with 8 bases aligning to TRBD1. Germline V CDR1 and CDR2: SGHRS, YFSETQ. This CDR3 spans 15 amino acids. V lost 4 bases and J lost 7; bases outside the gene matches: 9. CDR3 DNA: TGCGCCAGCAGCCTTTCAGGGGGCGATGCTGAAAAACTGTTTTTT. Translation gives CASSLSGGDAEKLFF.

The chain has TRBV27 and TRBJ1-5; D is undetermined. The CDR3 is 14 amino acids. Germline V gene data show CDR1 as MNHEY and CDR2 as SMNVEV (reference sequence). Trimming shortened V by 6 bases and J by 3 bases, and 12 bases separated the two germline ends. The CDR3 sequence: CASSTQSPNQPQHF. As DNA, the CDR3 is TGTGCCAGCAGCACCCAGAGCCCCAATCAGCCCCAGCATTTT.

This clone came up a few times. The V gene is TRBV5-1, the J gene TRBJ2-5; D ambiguous. The V gene lost 2 bases and the J gene lost 2 bases, with 10 bases spanning the gap. The CDR3 totals 14 residues. CDR1 and CDR2 from the germline V gene are SGHRS and YFSETQ. The DNA for the CDR3 is TGCGCCAGCAGCTTAATGGGCTCGCAAGAGACCCAGTACTTC. Its protein is CASSLMGSQETQYF.

This clone has only a few counts. The V call is TRBV4-1, the J call TRBJ1-1; 9 positions match TRBD1. Germline-derived CDR1 and CDR2 are MGHRA and YSYEKL. The CDR3 is 18 residues long. Trimming cost V 2 bases and J 5 bases; bases outside gene matches: 15. DNA of the CDR3: TGCGCCAGCAGCCAATTCGGTGGGACAGGGAGAGCGAGTACTGAAGCTTTCTTT. The encoded protein is CASSQFGGTGRASTEAFF.

This sequence joins TRBV7-2 and TRBJ2-7; D call uncertain. CDR3 length: 11 amino acids. The germline CDR1 and CDR2 sequences are SGHTA and FQGNSA. The V gene lost 4 bases and the J gene lost 5 bases, with 6 bases spanning the gap. CDR3 DNA sequence: TGTGCCAGCAGCTCACGTCACGAGCAGTACTTC. Protein product: CASSSRHEQYF.

This clone came up a few times. The J gene is TRBJ2-7, the V gene TRBV7-2, with 9 bases lining up with TRBD1. Germline values: CDR1 SGHTA, CDR2 FQGNSA. The CDR3 length is 14 residues. The J segment lost 5 bases and the V segment lost 4 bases, leaving 6 bases of the junction unmatched. CDR3 nucleotides: TGTGCCAGCAGCTCGGACAGGGGTTTAGACGAGCAGTACTTC. This gives the protein CASSSDRGLDEQYF.

This clone was picked up many times. The gene calls are TRBV6-5 and TRBJ2-7, with 8 bases fitting TRBD1. The V gene end was trimmed by 8 bases and the J gene end by 3 bases; junction bases not matched to a gene: 3. CDR1 MNHEY and CDR2 SVGAGI come from the germline V gene. This CDR3 is 12 amino acids long. CDR3 loop: CASGQGDYEQYF. CDR3 in DNA: TGTGCCAGCGGACAGGGAGACTACGAGCAGTACTTC.

The genes are TRBV6-5 and TRBJ2-7, with D possibly matching TRBD1 (5 bases). V gave up 5 bases and J gave up 4 bases, with 15 bases separating them. This CDR3 is 14 amino acids long. Germline V lookup: CDR1 MNHEY, CDR2 SVGAGI. CDR3 DNA sequence: TGTGCCAGCAGTGAATTAGGGGCGTTATACGAGCAGTACTTC. This gives the protein CASSELGALYEQYF.

This clone was detected a few times. V and J are TRBV5-4 and TRBJ2-5; perhaps D is TRBD1 or TRBD2 (5 bases each). V was cut by 3 bases and J by 2 bases, with 20 bases left in between. The CDR3 spans 17 residues. The germline CDR1 and CDR2 sequences are SGHNT and YYREEE (reference sequence). The CDR3 reads CASSSTLSGPLQETQYF. CDR3 nucleotides: TGTGCCAGCAGCTCTACGCTTTCGGGGCCCCTACAAGAGACCCAGTACTTC.

The chain links TRBV2 to TRBJ2-7; perhaps TRBD1 as D (7 bases). Trimming took 10 bases from V and 3 from J, leaving 13 bases between them. The V gene's germline CDR1 is SNHLY and CDR2 FYNNEI. This CDR3 comprises 12 residues. The CDR3 sequence is CAIGGQLYEQYF. The CDR3 DNA follows: TGTGCCATCGGGGGACAGCTCTACGAGCAGTACTTC.

The table lists this clone with a few counts. The V and J genes are TRBV28 and TRBJ2-3, with D unclear. The CDR3 consists of 14 residues. Germline CDR1 and CDR2: MDHEN and SYDVKM. Trimming stripped 2 bases from V and 0 bases from J, with 6 bases between. The CDR3 protein is CASSLGQSTDTQYF. The CDR3 bases are TGTGCCAGCAGTTTAGGGCAGAGCACAGATACGCAGTATTTT.

This clone turned up a few times. V is TRBV11-2 and J is TRBJ2-3; 9 bases line up with TRBD2. V was pared by 2 bases and J by 2 bases, with 8 bases of the junction left unmatched. The germline CDR1 and CDR2 sequences are SGHAT and FQNNGV. The CDR3 sequence is 17 residues long. The CDR3: CASSLLRGGTNTDTQYF. DNA for the CDR3: TGTGCCAGCAGCTTACTGCGGGGGGGGACAAACACAGATACGCAGTATTTT.

The chain combines TRBV7-2 with TRBJ2-7; 9 bases map to TRBD2. V lost 0 bases to trimming and J lost 2 bases; unmatched junction nucleotides: 5. In germline, CDR1 is SGHTA, CDR2 FQGNSA. The CDR3 length is 16 residues. CDR3 bases: TGTGCCAGCAGCTTAGCGCAAGTAGCGGGGGCCTACGAGCAGTACTTC. Translating it yields CASSLAQVAGAYEQYF.

This clone was observed at least ten times. The V call is TRBV30, the J call TRBJ1-2; no reliable D call. This CDR3 contains 12 residues. V lost 3 bases and J 8 bases, leaving 13 bases between the germline ends. The germline CDR1 and CDR2 sequences are GTSNPN and SVGIG (reference sequence). The CDR3 DNA follows: TGTGCCTGGAGACTCTCCGCTGGAGGCTACACCTTC. Translated: CAWRLSAGGYTF.

The genes are TRBV18 and TRBJ1-4; D uncertain. The V end lost 1 base, the J end lost 1 base, and 4 bases lay between the germline ends. Germline V gene data show CDR1 as KGHSH and CDR2 as LQKENI. The CDR3 is 14 amino acids. The CDR3 sequence is CASSPQRTNEKLFF. DNA for the CDR3: TGTGCCAGCTCACCACAGAGAACTAATGAAAAACTGTTTTTT.